This T cell receptor (beta chain) emerged from a study of shared clonotypes between healthy human individuals. J was trimmed by 2 bases and V by 8 bases; bases with no gene match: 15. The CDR3 consists of 20 residues. Germline V gene data show CDR1 as KGHSH and CDR2 as LQKENI. Naivety among CD8 cells was defined by CD45RO negativity and positive CCR7 selection, thereby excluding terminally differentiated effector memory CD45RA+ cells. Sequencing was performed with immunoSEQ multiplex PCR; in TCRdb, only in-frame clones are kept and a portion is missing. In the table there are around 550,000 clones, 85% to 95% of which are singletons.

This sequence was found in a woman aged 25 to 39 in good health. The chain employs TRBV18 and TRBJ2-2; 15 nucleotides match TRBD2. The specimen sequenced was naive CD8+ T cells sorted from blood. CDR3 residues: CASAGTSGRTPNYNTGELFF. For the CDR3, the DNA is TGTGCCAGCGCCGGGACTAGCGGGAGGACACCAAATTATAACACCGGGGAGCTGTTTTTT.